This T cell receptor beta chain was sequenced in a study of OX40 agonist ivuxolimab in advanced cancers. Produced via immunoSEQ multiplex PCR; TCRdb's table is partial and in-frame only. This repertoire shows roughly 50,000 clones, 85% to 90% found once; its top ten account for approximately 0.39%. CDR3 length: 15 amino acids. CDR1 MNHEY and CDR2 SVGAGI come from the germline V gene. The V segment lost 2 bases and the J segment 3 bases; nucleotides outside the gene matches: 5. In this sample, this clone turned up a few times. Material: CD4+ or CD8+ T cells sorted from blood, obtained in a trial of the OX40 agonist ivuxolimab. J is TRBJ2-7 and V is TRBV6-5, with TRBD1 matching over 9 bases. The TCR sequence derives from an adult with an advanced solid tumor such as melanoma, head and neck, liver or kidney cancer. This CDR3 reads CASSYTGQGYYEQYF. CDR3 DNA: TGTGCCAGCAGTTACACGGGACAGGGTTACTACGAGCAGTACTTC.